These 14 T cell receptor beta chains share one sample of origin, sequenced in a study of blood T cells in healthy people across ages (dated by TCRdb to about 2015). The library was obtained by 5' RACE. A second PCR of roughly 7 to 11 cycles was performed with a sample-barcoded 5' primer and a J-beta primer mix. TCRdb trimmed the raw reads at Q25, called clones with MiXCR and kept productive beta chains. Entries that share a CDR3 protein sequence are merged under the most common genes and DNA. For this sample there are over 1,500,000 distinct CDR3 sequences; about two fifths appear just once. The ten most abundant clones make up 23% of the sample. The sample consisted of blood. The receptors originated from a human donor in good health.

The chain links TRBV3-1 to TRBJ2-3; no firm D call. With 1 base removed from V and 2 bases from J, the gap between germline ends came to 10 bases. This CDR3 is built from 15 residues. The germline V gene encodes CDR1 LGHDT and CDR2 YNNKEL (reference sequence). CDR3 nucleotide sequence: TGTGCCAGCAGCCAAGGCGTAACTATCACAGATACGCAGTATTTT. Its protein is CASSQGVTITDTQYF.

Concerning this clonotype: A much larger clone lies a single base off, so this may be a read error. The V and J genes are TRBV29-1 and TRBJ2-3; D uncertain. Germline-derived CDR1 and CDR2 are SQVTM and ANQGSEA. CDR3 size: 14 residues. CDR3 nucleotide sequence: TGCAGCGCTGAAGAATCATTAGGGACAGATACGCAGTATTTT. It codes for CSAEESLGTDTQYF.

J is TRBJ1-1 and V is TRBV6-5; 8 nucleotides agree with TRBD1. The V gene's germline CDR1 is MNHEY and CDR2 SVGAGI. V lost 6 bases, J lost 11 bases, and 5 bases stayed unmatched. CDR3 length: 11 amino acids. CDR3 in DNA: TGTGCCAGCAGGCGACAGGGGAATGCTTTCTTT. Encoded protein: CASRRQGNAFF.

The gene calls are TRBV28 and TRBJ2-1, with a weak D call TRBD2 (5 bases). V gave up 2 bases and J gave up 0 bases, with 11 bases separating them. CDR3 length: 16 residues. Germline V gene sequence: CDR1 MDHEN, CDR2 SYDVKM. This CDR3 is CASSLPTRVSYNEQFF. The CDR3 DNA sequence: TGTGCCAGCAGTTTACCCACTAGGGTCTCCTACAATGAGCAGTTCTTC.

V gene TRBV2 combines with J gene TRBJ2-1; no clear D. The germline V gene has CDR1 SNHLY and CDR2 FYNNEI. This CDR3 is 13 amino acids long. Trimming shortened V by 3 bases and J by 6 bases, and 9 bases separated the two germline ends. CDR3 nucleotide sequence: TGTGCCAGCAGTGAGTTTCTAGTCAATGAGCAGTTCTTC. Protein: CASSEFLVNEQFF.

CDR3 sequence (DNA): TGTGCCAGCAGTCTCAGCATAGGGGGCTATGGCTACACCTTC. Its translation: CASSLSIGGYGYTF. This chain uses TRBV12-3 or TRBV12-4 with TRBJ1-2; possibly TRBD1 for D (6 bases). The CDR3 has 14 residues. Trimming shortened V by 5 bases and J by 4 bases, and 14 bases separated the two germline ends.

This clonotype came up a few times. The CDR3 coding sequence is TGTGCCAGCGTGGGCCGGGGAGAAGCTTTCTTT. Protein sequence: CASVGRGEAFF. The chain combines TRBV12-3 or TRBV12-4 with TRBJ1-1; D ambiguous. Trimming removed 8 bases from V and 8 bases from J, with 12 bases in between. This CDR3 comprises 11 residues.

V is TRBV9 and J is TRBJ2-3, with 7 nucleotides matching TRBD1. The germline V gene has CDR1 SGDLS and CDR2 YYNGEE. The CDR3 runs 14 residues. The V and J ends lost 0 bases and 7 bases, in that order; junction bases with no gene match: 5. The CDR3 DNA follows: TGTGCCAGCAGCGTAGAAGTGACAGGGAATACGCAGTATTTT. Its protein product is CASSVEVTGNTQYF. The complete variable domain, with remaining parts taken from reference TRBV9 and TRBJ2-3, reads DSGVTQTPKHLITATGQRVTLRCSPRSGDLSVYWYQQSLDQGLQFLIQYYNGEERAKGNILERFSAQQFPDLHSELNLSSLELGDSALYFCASSVEVTGNTQYFGPGTRLTVL.

This clonotype showed up just a few times. This chain connects TRBV4-1 to TRBJ2-3; 13 nucleotides align to TRBD2. J lost 0 bases, V lost 0 bases, and 6 bases had no gene match. CDR1 MGHRA and CDR2 YSYEKL come from the germline V gene. The CDR3 has 19 residues. DNA of the CDR3: TGCGCCAGCAGCCAAGAGACTAGCGGGGGGACCCTTAGCACAGATACGCAGTATTTT. This translates into CASSQETSGGTLSTDTQYF.

The chain carries TRBV11-2 and TRBJ2-5; 9 nucleotides align to TRBD2. Germline V gene sequence: CDR1 SGHAT, CDR2 FQNNGV. This CDR3 is built from 18 residues. The J segment lost 1 base and the V segment lost 1 base, leaving 10 bases of the junction unmatched. CDR3 protein: CASSLGLAGGRFQETQYF. The CDR3 nucleotides read TGTGCCAGCAGCTTAGGGTTGGCGGGGGGGAGGTTCCAAGAGACCCAGTACTTC.

This clonotype was found a few times. V and J are TRBV12-3 or TRBV12-4 and TRBJ2-5; D remains unclear. V shed 6 bases and J shed 3 bases, with 17 bases lying between them. CDR3 length equals 15 residues. CDR3 in DNA: TGTGCCAGCAGGAGTTTAAAGGCACCAAAAGAGACCCAGTACTTC. Its protein product is CASRSLKAPKETQYF.

The chain employs TRBV7-9 and TRBJ2-1, with 9 bases matching TRBD2. V gave up 7 bases and J gave up 5 bases; unmatched junction bases: 9. Per the germline V gene, CDR1 is SEHNR and CDR2 is FQNEAQ (reference sequence). The CDR3 is made up of 15 amino acids. CDR3 sequence (DNA): TGTGCCAGCAACCTTCGCGGGGGGGCGGACAATGAGCAGTTCTTC. It yields the protein CASNLRGGADNEQFF.

This clonotype was counted a few times. V usage is TRBV7-2 and J usage is TRBJ1-2; TRBD1 aligns across 7 bases. J lost 6 bases, V lost 6 bases, and 4 bases had no gene match. This CDR3 is 12 amino acids long. The germline V gene encodes CDR1 SGHTA and CDR2 FQGNSA. The CDR3 is CASSLDRNGYTF. CDR3 sequence (DNA): TGTGCCAGCAGTTTGGACAGGAATGGCTACACCTTC.

The rearrangement joins TRBV2 to TRBJ1-2; D remains ambiguous. The V and J ends lost 1 base and 2 bases respectively, with 11 bases between them. Per germline, CDR1 SNHLY and CDR2 FYNNEI. The CDR3 spans 15 residues. The CDR3 nucleotides are TGTGCCAGCAGTGAAGGCGGCAGGACGAACTATGGCTACACCTTC. This translates into CASSEGGRTNYGYTF.